This T cell receptor beta chain was identified during a study of T cell clusters in autoimmune cytopenias. TRB amplification used 250 ng of peripheral blood genomic DNA. This clonotype is classed as medium-sized by frequency. TRB was amplified by touch-down multiplex PCR, primer pools A and B combined. TCRdb processed the multiplex PCR reads again and assigns one entry to each CDR3 protein, with no DNA. Recorded for this sample: about 3,800 distinct CDR3 sequences. The CDR3 runs 16 residues. Source material: peripheral blood. This TCR was recovered from a human donor with an autoimmune cytopenia or autoimmune hepatitis (not recorded which). The chain is built from TRBV12-3 or TRBV12-4 and TRBJ2-1; the TRBD2 assignment by TCRdb is unverifiable without DNA. The CDR3 loop is CASLGGLANTYNEQFF.